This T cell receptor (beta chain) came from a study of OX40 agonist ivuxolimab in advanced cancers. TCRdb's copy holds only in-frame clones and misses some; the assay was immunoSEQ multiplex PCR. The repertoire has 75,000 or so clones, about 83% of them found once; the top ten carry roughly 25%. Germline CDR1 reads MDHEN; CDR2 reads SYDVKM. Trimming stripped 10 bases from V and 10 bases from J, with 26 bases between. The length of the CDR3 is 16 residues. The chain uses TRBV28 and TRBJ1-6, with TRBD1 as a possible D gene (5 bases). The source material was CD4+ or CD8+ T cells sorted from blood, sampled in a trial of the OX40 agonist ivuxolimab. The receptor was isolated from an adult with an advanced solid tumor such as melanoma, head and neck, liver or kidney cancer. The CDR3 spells CATFPRAGTRESPLHF. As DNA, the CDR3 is TGTGCCACCTTCCCGAGGGCAGGGACGAGGGAATCACCCCTCCACTTT.